Below are 3 T cell receptor beta chains sequenced from a single sample in a study of T cell responses to AZD1222 COVID-19 vaccine. Sequenced by immunoSEQ multiplex PCR; TCRdb stores in-frame clones only, minus some. The sample shows over 75,000 clones, 80% to 90% of them seen only once. The sample in question was peripheral blood, obtained 28 days after the second AZD1222 dose. All receptors derive from an adult who received the AZD1222 COVID-19 vaccine.

The chain joins TRBV18 to TRBJ2-1; TRBD2 matches 7 bases. Germline V lookup: CDR1 KGHSH, CDR2 LQKENI. The V and J ends lost 3 bases and 7 bases, in that order; junction bases with no gene match: 9. The CDR3 contains 15 residues. The CDR3 region is CASSPGRELRNEQFF. CDR3 in DNA: TGTGCCAGCTCACCGGGGCGGGAGTTAAGAAATGAGCAGTTCTTC.

The chain uses TRBV3-1 (or the pseudogene TRBV3-2) and TRBJ2-2; the D is unclear. The CDR3 consists of 16 residues. The ends were cut back, 4 bases at V and 3 bases at J, with 15 bases in the middle. Germline CDR1 LGHDT, CDR2 YNNKEL (reference sequence). Written as DNA, the CDR3 is TGTGCCAGCAGCCCACCATTGCCCTCCTACACCGGGGAGCTGTTTTTT. Amino acid sequence: CASSPPLPSYTGELFF.

This sequence joins TRBV7-9 and TRBJ1-2; no definite D call. V lost 6 bases and J 4 bases, leaving 12 bases between the germline ends. The germline CDR1 and CDR2 sequences are SEHNR and FQNEAQ (reference sequence). The CDR3 sequence is 13 residues long. The CDR3 DNA is TGTGCCAGCAGTCCCGATTTGGTCTATGGCTACACCTTC. Translated, it gives CASSPDLVYGYTF.